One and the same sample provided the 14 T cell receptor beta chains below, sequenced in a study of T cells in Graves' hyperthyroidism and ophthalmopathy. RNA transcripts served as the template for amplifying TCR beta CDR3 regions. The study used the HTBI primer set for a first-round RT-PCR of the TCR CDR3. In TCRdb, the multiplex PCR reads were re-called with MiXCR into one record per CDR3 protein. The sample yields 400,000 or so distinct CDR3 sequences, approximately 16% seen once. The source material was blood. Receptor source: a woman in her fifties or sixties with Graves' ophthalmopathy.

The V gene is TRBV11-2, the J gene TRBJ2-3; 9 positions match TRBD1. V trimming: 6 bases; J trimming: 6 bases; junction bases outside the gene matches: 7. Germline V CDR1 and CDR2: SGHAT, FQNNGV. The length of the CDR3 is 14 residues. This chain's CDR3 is CASRGPGQGDTQYF. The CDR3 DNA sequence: TGTGCCAGCAGGGGACCGGGACAGGGCGATACGCAGTATTTT.

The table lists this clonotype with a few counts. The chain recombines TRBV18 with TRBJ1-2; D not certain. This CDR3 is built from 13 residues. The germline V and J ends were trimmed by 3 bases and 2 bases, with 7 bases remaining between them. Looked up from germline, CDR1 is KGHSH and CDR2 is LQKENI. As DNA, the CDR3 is TGTGCCAGCTCACCCGGGCCCAACTATGGCTACACCTTC. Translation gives CASSPGPNYGYTF.

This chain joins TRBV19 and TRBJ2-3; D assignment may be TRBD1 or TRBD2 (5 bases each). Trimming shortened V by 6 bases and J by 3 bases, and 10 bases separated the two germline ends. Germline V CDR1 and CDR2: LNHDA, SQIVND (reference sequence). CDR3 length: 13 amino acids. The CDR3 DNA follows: TGTGCCAGTAGCAGCAGGGAGACAGATACGCAGTATTTT. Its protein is CASSSRETDTQYF. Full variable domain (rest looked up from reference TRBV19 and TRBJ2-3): DGGITQSPKYLFRKEGQNVTLSCEQNLNHDAMYWYRQDPGQGLRLIYYSQIVNDFQKGDIAEGYSVSREKKESFPLTVTSAQKNPTAFYLCASSSRETDTQYFGPGTRLTVL.

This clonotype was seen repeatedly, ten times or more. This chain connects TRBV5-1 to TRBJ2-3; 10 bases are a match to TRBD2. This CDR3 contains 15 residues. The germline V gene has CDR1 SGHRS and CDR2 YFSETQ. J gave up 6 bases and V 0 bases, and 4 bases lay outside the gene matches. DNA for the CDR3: TGCGCCAGCAGCTTGGGGGGACTAGCGTGGGATACGCAGTATTTT. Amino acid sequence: CASSLGGLAWDTQYF.

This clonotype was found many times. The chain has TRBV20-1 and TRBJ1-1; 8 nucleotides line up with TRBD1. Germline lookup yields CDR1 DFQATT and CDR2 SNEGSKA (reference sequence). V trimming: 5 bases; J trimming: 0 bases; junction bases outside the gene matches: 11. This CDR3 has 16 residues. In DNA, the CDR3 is TGCAGTGCTCCGGACAGGGAATGGGGCATGAACACTGAAGCTTTCTTT. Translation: CSAPDREWGMNTEAFF.

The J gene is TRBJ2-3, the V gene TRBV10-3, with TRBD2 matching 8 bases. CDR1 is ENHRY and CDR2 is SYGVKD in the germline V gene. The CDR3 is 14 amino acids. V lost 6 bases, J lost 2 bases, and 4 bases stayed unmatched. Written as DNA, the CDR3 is TGTGCCATCAGCGCGGGAGGAGCCACAGATACGCAGTATTTT. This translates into CAISAGGATDTQYF.

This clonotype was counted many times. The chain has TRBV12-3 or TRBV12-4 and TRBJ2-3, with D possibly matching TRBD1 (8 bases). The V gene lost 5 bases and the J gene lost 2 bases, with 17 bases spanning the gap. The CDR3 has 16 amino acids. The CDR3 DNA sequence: TGTGCCAGCAGTCCCACAGGGGGACTATACACAGATACGCAGTATTTT. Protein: CASSPTGGLYTDTQYF.

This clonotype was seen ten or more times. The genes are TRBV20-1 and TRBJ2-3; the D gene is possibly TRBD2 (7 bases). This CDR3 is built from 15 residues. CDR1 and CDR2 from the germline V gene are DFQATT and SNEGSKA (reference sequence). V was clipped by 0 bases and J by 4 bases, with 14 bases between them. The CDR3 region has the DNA TGCAGTGCTAGAGATCTACGCGGGGGCCCAGATACGCAGTATTTT. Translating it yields CSARDLRGGPDTQYF.

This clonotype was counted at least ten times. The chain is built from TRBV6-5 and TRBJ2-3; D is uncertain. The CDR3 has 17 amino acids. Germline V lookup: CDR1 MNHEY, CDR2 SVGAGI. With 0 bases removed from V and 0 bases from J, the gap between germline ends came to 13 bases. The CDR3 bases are TGTGCCAGCAGTTACTCACCATCCCCTCCTAGCACAGATACGCAGTATTTT. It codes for CASSYSPSPPSTDTQYF.

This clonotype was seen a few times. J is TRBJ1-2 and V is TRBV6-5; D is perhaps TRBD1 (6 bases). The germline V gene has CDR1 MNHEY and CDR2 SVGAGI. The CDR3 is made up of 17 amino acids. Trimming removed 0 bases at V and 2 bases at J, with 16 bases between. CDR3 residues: CASSYSPLTGNNYGYTF. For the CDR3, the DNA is TGTGCCAGCAGTTACTCGCCCCTTACAGGGAACAACTATGGCTACACCTTC.

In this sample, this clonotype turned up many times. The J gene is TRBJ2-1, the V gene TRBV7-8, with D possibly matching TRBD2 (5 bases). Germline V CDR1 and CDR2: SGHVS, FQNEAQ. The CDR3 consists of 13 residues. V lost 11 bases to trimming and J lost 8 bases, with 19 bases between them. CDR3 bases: TGTGCCTTGTGGGCGGGTCCCCCCCATGAGCAGTTCTTC. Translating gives CALWAGPPHEQFF.

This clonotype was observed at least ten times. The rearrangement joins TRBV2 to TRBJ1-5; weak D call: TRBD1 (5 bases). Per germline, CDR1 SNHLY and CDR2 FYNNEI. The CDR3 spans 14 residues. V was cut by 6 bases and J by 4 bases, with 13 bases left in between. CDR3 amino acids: CASSRGVVNQPQHF. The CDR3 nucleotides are TGTGCCAGCAGCCGGGGGGTGGTAAATCAGCCCCAGCATTTT.

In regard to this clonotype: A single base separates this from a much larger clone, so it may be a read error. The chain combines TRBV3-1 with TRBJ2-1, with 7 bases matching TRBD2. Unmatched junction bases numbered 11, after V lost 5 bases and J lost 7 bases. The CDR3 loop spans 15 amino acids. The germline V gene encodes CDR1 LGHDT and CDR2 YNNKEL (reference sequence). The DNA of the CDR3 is TGTGCCAGCAGCGGAGTGTGGGGGGGATCTAATGAGCAGTTCTTC. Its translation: CASSGVWGGSNEQFF.

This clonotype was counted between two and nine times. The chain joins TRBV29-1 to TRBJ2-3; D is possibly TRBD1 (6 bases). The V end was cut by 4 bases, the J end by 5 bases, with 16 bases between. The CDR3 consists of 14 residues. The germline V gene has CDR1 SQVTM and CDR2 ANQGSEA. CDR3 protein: CSVGGFRGRDTQYF. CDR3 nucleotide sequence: TGCAGCGTTGGGGGCTTCAGGGGAAGAGATACGCAGTATTTT.